These T cell receptor beta chains were read from a single sample in a study of cytomegalovirus exposure and HLA in healthy donors. TCRdb's table, derived via immunoSEQ multiplex PCR, lists solely in-frame clones and lacks some. The sample lists under 200,000 clones, approximately 80% occurring once. The source material was PBMCs. Receptors originate from a man aged 18-30 years in good health and CMV-seronegative. Both conserved end residues are part of each CDR3. Fields, in order: J gene, V gene, clone size, D gene, CDR3 DNA, CDR3 protein. D genes are given only for firm matches. Expanded clones get a size class; other rows say once, few or many, or leave the size out.

J gene: TRBJ1-2
V gene: TRBV2
clone size: -
D gene: TRBD1
CDR3 DNA: TGTGCCAGCAGGCCCGGGACAGGAACTCCGGGGGACTATGGCTACACCTTC
CDR3 protein: CASRPGTGTPGDYGYTF

J gene: TRBJ2-2
V gene: TRBV11-2
clone size: -
D gene: -
CDR3 DNA: TGTGCCAGCAGCTCGCCGACTACATCGGCCGGGGAGCTGTTTTTT
CDR3 protein: CASSSPTTSAGELFF

J gene: TRBJ2-1
V gene: TRBV7-6
clone size: -
D gene: TRBD2
CDR3 DNA: TGTGCCAGCAGCTTAACCCGGGGGGGGAATGAGCAGTTCTTC
CDR3 protein: CASSLTRGGNEQFF

J gene: TRBJ2-7
V gene: TRBV5-4
clone size: -
D gene: TRBD1
CDR3 DNA: TGTGCCAGCAGCAAGGGACAGGGGGCGTACGAGCAGTACTTC
CDR3 protein: CASSKGQGAYEQYF

J gene: TRBJ1-1
V gene: TRBV2
clone size: -
D gene: -
CDR3 DNA: TGTGCCAGCAGTGAATGGGGGGGTCAGGGCCAGATGAACACTGAAGCTTTCTTT
CDR3 protein: CASSEWGGQGQMNTEAFF

J gene: TRBJ2-5
V gene: TRBV5-1
clone size: -
D gene: TRBD1
CDR3 DNA: TGCGCCAGCAGCTTGGGGGGGACAGAGGGAGAGACCCAGTACTTC
CDR3 protein: CASSLGGTEGETQYF

J gene: TRBJ2-2
V gene: TRBV7-8
clone size: few
D gene: -
CDR3 DNA: TGTGCCAGCAGCTCTAGACAGCATAACGGCGGGGAGCTGTTTTTT
CDR3 protein: CASSSRQHNGGELFF

J gene: TRBJ1-2
V gene: TRBV10-3
clone size: -
D gene: -
CDR3 DNA: TGTGCCATGGGGCGGGGCGTTAACTATGGCTACACCTTC
CDR3 protein: CAMGRGVNYGYTF

J gene: TRBJ2-4
V gene: TRBV9
clone size: -
D gene: TRBD2
CDR3 DNA: TGTGCCAGCAGCGTAGCCCGGACTAGCGATCAGTACTTC
CDR3 protein: CASSVARTSDQYF

J gene: TRBJ1-1
V gene: TRBV6-6
clone size: -
D gene: TRBD1
CDR3 DNA: TGTGCCAGCAGTAAGGCAGGGGGCACTGAAGCTTTCTTT
CDR3 protein: CASSKAGGTEAFF

J gene: TRBJ2-1
V gene: TRBV7-9
clone size: -
D gene: TRBD2
CDR3 DNA: TGTGCCAGCAGCCCCGGACTAGCGGGGTTCTACAATGAGCAGTTCTTC
CDR3 protein: CASSPGLAGFYNEQFF

J gene: TRBJ2-7
V gene: TRBV7-8
clone size: once
D gene: -
CDR3 DNA: TGTGCCAGCAGCTTAAACCCCTCCACGGGAGAGCAGTACTTC
CDR3 protein: CASSLNPSTGEQYF

J gene: TRBJ1-4
V gene: TRBV6-6
clone size: -
D gene: TRBD1
CDR3 DNA: TGTGCCAGCACTGGACAGGGGGCCTCTAAGGATGAAAAACTGTTTTTT
CDR3 protein: CASTGQGASKDEKLFF

J gene: TRBJ1-1
V gene: TRBV4-3
clone size: few
D gene: TRBD1
CDR3 DNA: TGCGCCAGCAGCCATGACAGGGTTAACACTGAAGCTTTCTTT
CDR3 protein: CASSHDRVNTEAFF

J gene: TRBJ2-7
V gene: TRBV28
clone size: -
D gene: -
CDR3 DNA: TGTGCCAGCAGAGGACCCTCGGTGGAGGACGAGCAGTACTTC
CDR3 protein: CASRGPSVEDEQYF

J gene: TRBJ2-7
V gene: TRBV25-1
clone size: -
D gene: TRBD1
CDR3 DNA: TGTGCCAGCAGTGAAACGGGACAGTTCCACGAGCAGTACTTC
CDR3 protein: CASSETGQFHEQYF

J gene: TRBJ1-1
V gene: TRBV19
clone size: few
D gene: -
CDR3 DNA: TGTGCCAGTAGTATGGCCCGGGACTGGAACACTGAAGCTTTCTTT
CDR3 protein: CASSMARDWNTEAFF

J gene: TRBJ2-7
V gene: TRBV27
clone size: -
D gene: -
CDR3 DNA: TGTGCCAGCAGTTTATCCCCCTCGAACAGCGAGCAGTACTTC
CDR3 protein: CASSLSPSNSEQYF

J gene: TRBJ2-7
V gene: TRBV18
clone size: -
D gene: -
CDR3 DNA: TGTGCCAGCTCACCGTGGGAGAGCGGAACCTACGAGCAGTACTTC
CDR3 protein: CASSPWESGTYEQYF

J gene: TRBJ2-2
V gene: TRBV5-1
clone size: -
D gene: -
CDR3 DNA: TGCGCCAGCAGCTTGGGCGGGACAGTAAACACCGGGGAGCTGTTTTTT
CDR3 protein: CASSLGGTVNTGELFF

J gene: TRBJ2-5
V gene: TRBV5-4
clone size: once
D gene: -
CDR3 DNA: TGTGCCAGCAGCCCCGCCCGGGAGATAGTAGAGACCCAGTACTTC
CDR3 protein: CASSPAREIVETQYF

J gene: TRBJ2-1
V gene: TRBV9
clone size: once
D gene: -
CDR3 DNA: TGTGCCAGCAGCGGCCGACAGACGACAATGACGCAGTTCTTC
CDR3 protein: CASSGRQTTMTQFF

J gene: TRBJ2-6
V gene: TRBV27
clone size: -
D gene: -
CDR3 DNA: TGTGCCAGCAGTTTCTTCTCTGGGGCCAACGTCCTGACTTTC
CDR3 protein: CASSFFSGANVLTF

J gene: TRBJ2-7
V gene: TRBV10-3
clone size: -
D gene: -
CDR3 DNA: TGTGCCATCAGTGAGTCGCGCCTCGAGCAGTACTTC
CDR3 protein: CAISESRLEQYF

J gene: TRBJ2-7
V gene: TRBV6-4
clone size: -
D gene: -
CDR3 DNA: TGTGCCAGCAGTGAAGGGTCCAGGGAATTATACGAGCAGTACTTC
CDR3 protein: CASSEGSRELYEQYF

J gene: TRBJ1-2
V gene: TRBV5-1
clone size: -
D gene: TRBD1
CDR3 DNA: TGCGCCAGCAGCTTTGATGGGACAGGTGACTATGGCTACACCTTC
CDR3 protein: CASSFDGTGDYGYTF

J gene: TRBJ1-1
V gene: TRBV4-1
clone size: -
D gene: -
CDR3 DNA: TGCGCCAGCAGCCAAGTACAGAACACTGAAGCTTTCTTT
CDR3 protein: CASSQVQNTEAFF

J gene: TRBJ1-2
V gene: TRBV9
clone size: once
D gene: -
CDR3 DNA: TGTGCCAGCAGCGTGAGCCAGGGGATCGTTGGCTACACCTTC
CDR3 protein: CASSVSQGIVGYTF

J gene: TRBJ1-2
V gene: TRBV7-9
clone size: once
D gene: -
CDR3 DNA: TGTGCCAGCAGCCCGGAAAGTACTAGATATGGCTACACCTTC
CDR3 protein: CASSPESTRYGYTF

J gene: TRBJ2-7
V gene: TRBV28
clone size: -
D gene: -
CDR3 DNA: TGTGCCACCAAGACTTATTCCTCCTACGAGCAGTACTTC
CDR3 protein: CATKTYSSYEQYF

J gene: TRBJ2-2
V gene: TRBV5-4
clone size: -
D gene: -
CDR3 DNA: TGTGCCAGCAGCCTACTTTACGGGTCGAACACCGGGGAGCTGTTTTTT
CDR3 protein: CASSLLYGSNTGELFF

J gene: TRBJ2-1
V gene: TRBV7-2
clone size: -
D gene: TRBD2
CDR3 DNA: TGTGCCAGCAGCTTAGCGCTGGCGGGAGGGAGTGGCCCCTACAATGAGCAGTTCTTC
CDR3 protein: CASSLALAGGSGPYNEQFF

J gene: TRBJ2-7
V gene: TRBV28
clone size: -
D gene: -
CDR3 DNA: TGTGCCAGCAGTCGTTGGACGGGGAGCTCCTACGAGCAGTACTTC
CDR3 protein: CASSRWTGSSYEQYF

J gene: TRBJ1-1
V gene: TRBV9
clone size: -
D gene: -
CDR3 DNA: TGTGCCAGCAGCGTAGATCCGGCAGGGTTGAACACTGAAGCTTTCTTT
CDR3 protein: CASSVDPAGLNTEAFF

J gene: TRBJ1-2
V gene: TRBV7-9
clone size: -
D gene: TRBD1
CDR3 DNA: TGTGCCAGCACCTTGACAGGGACTAACTATGGCTACACCTTC
CDR3 protein: CASTLTGTNYGYTF

J gene: TRBJ1-6
V gene: TRBV28
clone size: once
D gene: -
CDR3 DNA: TGTGCCAGCACCATTCGGACTGGGTACGGCCTCCACTTT
CDR3 protein: CASTIRTGYGLHF

J gene: TRBJ1-6
V gene: TRBV2
clone size: -
D gene: TRBD1
CDR3 DNA: TGTGCCAGCAGTGAGACCAGGGACAGCCACTTT
CDR3 protein: CASSETRDSHF

J gene: TRBJ2-1
V gene: TRBV4-3
clone size: -
D gene: -
CDR3 DNA: TGCGCCAGCAGCCAGGCTCCTCTACTATCAGGGGAGCAGTTCTTC
CDR3 protein: CASSQAPLLSGEQFF

J gene: TRBJ1-2
V gene: TRBV23-1
clone size: -
D gene: -
CDR3 DNA: TGCGCCAGCAGTCAATCGGGGGGACGGTCAAACTATGGCTACACCTTC
CDR3 protein: CASSQSGGRSNYGYTF

J gene: TRBJ2-5
V gene: TRBV18
clone size: once
D gene: -
CDR3 DNA: TGTGCCAGCTCACCGCTTGACAGTTTCCAAGAGACCCAGTACTTC
CDR3 protein: CASSPLDSFQETQYF

J gene: TRBJ1-3
V gene: TRBV18
clone size: -
D gene: -
CDR3 DNA: TGTGCCAGCTCACCTCGGGTAGTTGACTCTGGAAACACCATATATTTT
CDR3 protein: CASSPRVVDSGNTIYF

J gene: TRBJ2-7
V gene: TRBV5-6
clone size: -
D gene: TRBD1
CDR3 DNA: TGTGCCAGCAGCTTTGGACAGGCGCTCTACGAGCAGTACTTC
CDR3 protein: CASSFGQALYEQYF

J gene: TRBJ1-3
V gene: TRBV5-6
clone size: -
D gene: -
CDR3 DNA: TGTGCCAGCAGCTTGACGGGAAGGAGCTCTGGAAACACCATATATTTT
CDR3 protein: CASSLTGRSSGNTIYF

J gene: TRBJ2-7
V gene: TRBV5-6
clone size: -
D gene: -
CDR3 DNA: TGTGCCAGCAGCCTGATACAGGGTCGGCCCTACGAGCAGTACTTC
CDR3 protein: CASSLIQGRPYEQYF

J gene: TRBJ2-3
V gene: TRBV9
clone size: -
D gene: -
CDR3 DNA: TGTGCCAGCAGCGTAGCTACGGAGGGAGATACGCAGTATTTT
CDR3 protein: CASSVATEGDTQYF

J gene: TRBJ2-7
V gene: TRBV4-2
clone size: few
D gene: TRBD1
CDR3 DNA: TGTGCCAGCAGCCAAGATGGAACAGGGGACGGCGCCTACGAGCAGTACTTC
CDR3 protein: CASSQDGTGDGAYEQYF

J gene: TRBJ2-3
V gene: TRBV5-1
clone size: once
D gene: -
CDR3 DNA: TGCGCCAGCAGCTTGGAAGTCAGTCCGAAAGATACGCAGTATTTT
CDR3 protein: CASSLEVSPKDTQYF

J gene: TRBJ2-7
V gene: TRBV28
clone size: -
D gene: TRBD1
CDR3 DNA: TGTGCCAGCAGAACCGGGACAGGCGTCTACGAGCAGTACTTC
CDR3 protein: CASRTGTGVYEQYF

J gene: TRBJ2-7
V gene: TRBV5-1
clone size: -
D gene: TRBD2
CDR3 DNA: TGCGCCAGCAGCTTGGAGACTAGCGGGAGAGGCTACGAGCAGTACTTC
CDR3 protein: CASSLETSGRGYEQYF

J gene: TRBJ1-5
V gene: TRBV18
clone size: -
D gene: -
CDR3 DNA: TGTGCCAGCACAAATGGGCGTCTGGATCAGCCCCAGCATTTT
CDR3 protein: CASTNGRLDQPQHF

J gene: TRBJ1-5
V gene: TRBV28
clone size: -
D gene: -
CDR3 DNA: TGTGCCAGCAGTTTGGGGGGTACCAATCAGCCCCAGCATTTT
CDR3 protein: CASSLGGTNQPQHF

J gene: TRBJ1-5
V gene: TRBV18
clone size: -
D gene: -
CDR3 DNA: TGTGCCAGCTCACCGGTCCCGGGGGGCCGAAATCAGCCCCAGCATTTT
CDR3 protein: CASSPVPGGRNQPQHF